This T cell receptor beta chain was sequenced during a study of blood T cell repertoires in COVID-19. V was clipped by 8 bases and J by 5 bases; unmatched bases: 12. Germline assignment: CDR1 MDHEN and CDR2 SYDVKM. This CDR3 has 15 residues. Clones were sequenced by immunoSEQ multiplex PCR, and TCRdb holds only the in-frame ones, with some missing. The data show 200,000 to 250,000 clones, roughly 88% seen once. Recruitment covered 25 or so US areas and drew participants whose ages spanned about 18 to 90 years. Material: PBMCs or T cells enriched from blood (not recorded which). The V and J genes are TRBV28 and TRBJ2-5; TRBD1 matches at 9 bases. The TCR was taken from a woman aged 45-59 years with acute COVID-19. CDR3 in amino acids: CASGNRGQGMETQYF. In nucleotides, the CDR3 is TGTGCCAGCGGAAACAGGGGGCAGGGGATGGAGACCCAGTACTTC.